The sequence of this T cell receptor (beta chain) was determined in a study of CD8 T cells in Susac syndrome. Broader study findings: The study's TCR sequencing and HLA analysis drew on a certain number of individuals. That number was acknowledged as relatively small. Repertoires of Susac syndrome CD4+ T cells lacked clonal expansion.

This clonotype was seen just once. Its antigen is as yet unknown. cDNA came from about 0.5 to 1 ug RNA primed by random hexamers. Amplification of the TCR beta CDR3 was carried out by immunoSEQ multiplex PCR, which spanned a total of 54 Vbeta and 13 Jbeta segments. MiXCR was run by TCRdb on the immunoSEQ multiplex PCR reads, yielding one entry per CDR3 protein. Among 120,000 to 150,000 distinct CDR3 sequences listed, 90% to 97% were seen once. Patients with Susac syndrome fulfilled recently defined diagnostic criteria for definite or probable disease. Trimming took off 6 bases at V and 1 base at J, with 11 bases between the two ends. The CDR3 sequence is 14 residues long. Germline V CDR1 and CDR2: SGHAT, FQNNGV.

V gene TRBV11-2 combines with J gene TRBJ2-3; the D gene is possibly TRBD1 (6 bases). Sequenced: CD4+ T cells from PBMCs. The sequence was obtained from a human donor with Susac syndrome. This chain's CDR3 is CASSGTPRTDTQYF. The CDR3, as DNA: TGTGCCAGCAGTGGGACACCTCGCACAGATACGCAGTATTTT. The full variable domain, with the rest looked up from reference TRBV11-2 and TRBJ2-3, is EAGVAQSPRYKIIEKRQSVAFWCNPISGHATLYWYQQILGQGPKLLIQFQNNGVVDDSQLPKDRFSAERLKGVDSTLKIQPAKLEDSAVYLCASSGTPRTDTQYFGPGTRLTVL.